This T cell receptor (beta chain) was retrieved from a study of vaccination and CD4 T cells after COVID-19. Cultured CD4+ T cells had their DNA profiled by the Oncomine TCR Beta short-read assay. From cultured CD4+ T cells, genomic DNA was extracted. One entry per CDR3 protein, called by TCRdb with MiXCR from the PCR reads. The sample has over 11,000 distinct CDR3 sequences, 24% seen once. General study results and limits: The median proportion of reactive clones detected only post-vaccination in convalescent patients was over 65%. Spike mono-reactivity applied to 304 of 307 vaccine-specific clones detected in convalescent patients.

The treatment: approximately 9-day PBMC culture with coronavirus spike peptide pools or control peptides (ViraFEST assay). This CDR3 spans 15 amino acids. Germline V gene lookup returns CDR1 MGHDK and CDR2 SYGVNS. V was cut by 8 bases and J by 3 bases, with 19 bases left in between. By sample share, this clonotype is medium-sized (0.01 to 0.1%). Its specificity is unknown. The material was CD4+ T cells from blood, cultured in vitro, obtained after SARS-CoV-2 vaccination. The V and J genes are TRBV25-1 and TRBJ1-2; D gene ambiguous. This clonotype originated in a human donor who had recovered from COVID-19. CDR3 DNA sequence: TGTGCCAGCCTCCGCCGGCGGCAGAAATACTATGGCTACACCTTC. This encodes CASLRRRQKYYGYTF.